This TCR beta chain was identified in a study of cytomegalovirus exposure and HLA in healthy donors. Background on the study: Early released data comprised 80 million to 90 million unique TCRs from HLA-typed donors.

This CDR3 has 18 amino acids. V was trimmed by 0 bases and J by 5 bases, leaving 21 bases between them. The germline CDR1 and CDR2 sequences are MNHNS and SASEGT. Concerning this clone itself: As yet, its antigen is unknown.

Study findings and constraints: As a later analysis revealed, most CMV-associated TCR beta chains appeared HLA-restricted. Accurate prediction of most subjects' HLA-A and HLA-B alleles from TCR beta sequences was reported. Confirmation in vitro established that a few CMV-associated chains were specific for CMV antigens.

The PCR used 60 Vbeta and 13 Jbeta primers. Sequenced by immunoSEQ multiplex PCR; TCRdb stores in-frame clones only, minus some. This sample carries fewer than 250,000 clones, around three quarters of them seen once, and the ten largest clones take 14%. This chain connects TRBV6-1 to TRBJ2-3; D might be TRBD2 (7 bases). This clonotype was sampled from a woman aged 25 to 39 in good health and CMV-seropositive. The source material was PBMCs. CDR3 amino acids: CASSEALHAGARIDTQYF. The DNA of the CDR3 is TGTGCCAGCAGTGAAGCGCTTCATGCGGGGGCGCGCATAGATACGCAGTATTTT.